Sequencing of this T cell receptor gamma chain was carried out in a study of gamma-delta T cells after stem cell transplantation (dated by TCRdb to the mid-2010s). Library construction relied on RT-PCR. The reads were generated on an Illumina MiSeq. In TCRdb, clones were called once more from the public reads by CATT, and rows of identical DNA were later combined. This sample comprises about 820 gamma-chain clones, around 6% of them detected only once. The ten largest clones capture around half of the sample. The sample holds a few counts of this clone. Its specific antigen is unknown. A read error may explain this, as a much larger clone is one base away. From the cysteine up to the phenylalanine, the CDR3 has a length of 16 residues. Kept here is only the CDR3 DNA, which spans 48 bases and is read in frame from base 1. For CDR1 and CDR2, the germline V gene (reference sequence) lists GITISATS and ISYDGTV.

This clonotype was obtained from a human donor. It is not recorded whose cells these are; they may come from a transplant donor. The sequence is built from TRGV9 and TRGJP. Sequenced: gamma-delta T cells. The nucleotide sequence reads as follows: TGTGCCTTGTGGGAGGCAAGGGAGTTGAGCAAAAAAATCAAGGTATTT. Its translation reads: CALWEARELSKKIKVF.